The sequence of this T cell receptor (beta chain) was determined in a study of shared clonotypes between healthy human individuals. Study-wide points: Clonotypes shared by all four donors outscored non-shared clonotypes in generation probability.

The study enrolled healthy HIV-negative adults without recent acute infections or vaccinations as donors. Clones were sequenced by immunoSEQ multiplex PCR, and TCRdb holds only the in-frame ones, with some missing. The table lists 300,000 to 400,000 clones, 74% of them singletons, with 10% in the top ten. Comments on this clone: Its specificity is unknown.

From germline, CDR1 is LNHNV and CDR2 YYDKDF (reference sequence). J lost 5 bases, V lost 0 bases, and 7 bases had no gene match. This CDR3 comprises 15 residues. Material: memory CD4+ T cells sorted from blood. Subset denoted: CD45RA-negative fraction. The chain has TRBV15 and TRBJ2-7; TRBD1 aligns across 7 bases. The sequence derives from a man aged 30 to 39 in good health. CDR3: CATSRDRTGRNEQYF. CDR3 DNA sequence: TGTGCCACCAGCAGAGACAGGACAGGAAGGAACGAGCAGTACTTC.